This T cell receptor (beta chain) was captured in a study of CD8 T cells in Susac syndrome. Findings and limits, study-wide: Detection of Susac-specific public clones gave 15 to 20 in total CD8+ repertoires and about five in CD8+ TEMRA repertoires.

The V gene's germline CDR1 is SNHLY and CDR2 FYNNEI. The junction had 8 bases not matched to a gene; V was cut back by 4 bases and J by 0 bases. This CDR3 region has 17 residues. Random hexamers were used to reverse transcribe an amount of roughly 0.45 to 1 ug RNA. TCRdb reanalysed the immunoSEQ multiplex PCR reads using MiXCR and keeps one entry per CDR3 protein. Among about 120,000 distinct CDR3 sequences listed, more than 90% were seen once. With regard to this clonotype: Its antigen is unknown.

The chain employs TRBV2 and TRBJ1-5, with 8 bases identical to TRBD1. The sequenced material came from CD8+ T cells from PBMCs. This receptor was obtained from a human donor with Susac syndrome. CDR3 amino acids: CASSVSQGAYSNQPQHF. The CDR3 coding sequence is TGTGCCAGCAGTGTTAGTCAGGGGGCATATAGCAATCAGCCCCAGCATTTT.